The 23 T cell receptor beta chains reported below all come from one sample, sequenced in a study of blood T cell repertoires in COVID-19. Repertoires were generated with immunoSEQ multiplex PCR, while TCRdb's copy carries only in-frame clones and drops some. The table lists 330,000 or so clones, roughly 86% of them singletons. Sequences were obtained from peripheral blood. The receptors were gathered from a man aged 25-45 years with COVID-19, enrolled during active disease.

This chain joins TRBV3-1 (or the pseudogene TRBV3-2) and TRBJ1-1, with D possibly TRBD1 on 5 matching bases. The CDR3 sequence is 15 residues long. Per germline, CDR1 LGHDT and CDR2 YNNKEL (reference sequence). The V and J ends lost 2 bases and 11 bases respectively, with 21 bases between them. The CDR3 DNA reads TGTGCCAGCAGCCAACTGGCCCTACCCCGGGGGTTTGCTTTCTTT. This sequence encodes CASSQLALPRGFAFF.

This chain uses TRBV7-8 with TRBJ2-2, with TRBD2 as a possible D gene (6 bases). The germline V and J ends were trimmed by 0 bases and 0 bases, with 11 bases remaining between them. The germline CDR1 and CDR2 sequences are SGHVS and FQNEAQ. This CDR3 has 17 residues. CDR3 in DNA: TGTGCCAGCAGCTTAGCAGGCGGGACGACGAACACCGGGGAGCTGTTTTTT. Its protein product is CASSLAGGTTNTGELFF.

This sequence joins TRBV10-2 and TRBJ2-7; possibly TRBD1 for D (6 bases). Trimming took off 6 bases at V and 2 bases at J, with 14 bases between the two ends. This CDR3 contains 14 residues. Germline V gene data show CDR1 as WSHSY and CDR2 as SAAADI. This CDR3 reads CASSQGDTPYEQYF. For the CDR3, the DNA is TGCGCCAGCAGCCAAGGGGACACACCCTACGAGCAGTACTTC.

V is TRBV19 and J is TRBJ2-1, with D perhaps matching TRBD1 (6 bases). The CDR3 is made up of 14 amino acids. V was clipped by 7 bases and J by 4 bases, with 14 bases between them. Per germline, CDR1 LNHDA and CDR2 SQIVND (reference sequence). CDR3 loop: CASNEVQGYNEQFF. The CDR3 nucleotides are TGTGCCAGTAACGAGGTCCAGGGGTACAATGAGCAGTTCTTC.

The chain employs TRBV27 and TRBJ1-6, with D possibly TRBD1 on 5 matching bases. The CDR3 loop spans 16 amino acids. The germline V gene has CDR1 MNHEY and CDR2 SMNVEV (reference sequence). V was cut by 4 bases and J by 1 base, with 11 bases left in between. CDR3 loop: CASSSRGGSYNSPLHF. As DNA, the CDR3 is TGTGCCAGCAGTTCAAGGGGTGGATCCTATAATTCACCCCTCCACTTT.

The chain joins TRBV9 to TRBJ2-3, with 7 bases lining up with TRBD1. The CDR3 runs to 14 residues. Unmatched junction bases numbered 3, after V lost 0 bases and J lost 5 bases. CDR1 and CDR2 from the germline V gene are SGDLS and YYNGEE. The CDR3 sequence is CASSVEGAGDTQYF. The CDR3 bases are TGTGCCAGCAGCGTAGAGGGGGCGGGAGATACGCAGTATTTT.

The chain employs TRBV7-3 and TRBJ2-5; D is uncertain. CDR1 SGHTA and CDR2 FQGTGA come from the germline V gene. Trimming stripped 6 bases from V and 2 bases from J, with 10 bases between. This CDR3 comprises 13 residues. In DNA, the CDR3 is TGTGCCAGCAGTCCCCGGAGACAAGAGACCCAGTACTTC. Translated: CASSPRRQETQYF.

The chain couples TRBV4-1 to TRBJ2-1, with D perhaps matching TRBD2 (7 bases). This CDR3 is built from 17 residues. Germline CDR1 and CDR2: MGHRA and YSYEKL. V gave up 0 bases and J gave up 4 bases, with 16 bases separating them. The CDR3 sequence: CASSQDHSRGAYNEQFF. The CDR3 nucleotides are TGCGCCAGCAGCCAAGATCATAGTCGGGGGGCTTACAATGAGCAGTTCTTC.

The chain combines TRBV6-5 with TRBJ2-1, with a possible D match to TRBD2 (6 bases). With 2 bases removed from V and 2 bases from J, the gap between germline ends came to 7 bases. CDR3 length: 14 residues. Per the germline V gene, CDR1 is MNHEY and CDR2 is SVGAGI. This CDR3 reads CASSYGGAYNEQFF. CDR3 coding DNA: TGTGCCAGCAGTTACGGCGGGGCCTACAATGAGCAGTTCTTC.

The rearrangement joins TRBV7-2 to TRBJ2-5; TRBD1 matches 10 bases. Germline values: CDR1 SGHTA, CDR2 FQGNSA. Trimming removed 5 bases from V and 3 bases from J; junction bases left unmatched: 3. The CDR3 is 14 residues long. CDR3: CASSLDRGEETQYF. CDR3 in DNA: TGTGCCAGCAGCCTGGACAGGGGGGAAGAGACCCAGTACTTC. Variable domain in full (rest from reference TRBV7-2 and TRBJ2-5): GAGVSQSPSNKVTEKGKDVELRCDPISGHTALYWYRQSLGQGLEFLIYFQGNSAPDKSGLPSDRFSAERTGGSVSTLTIQRTQQEDSAVYLCASSLDRGEETQYFGPGTRLLVL.

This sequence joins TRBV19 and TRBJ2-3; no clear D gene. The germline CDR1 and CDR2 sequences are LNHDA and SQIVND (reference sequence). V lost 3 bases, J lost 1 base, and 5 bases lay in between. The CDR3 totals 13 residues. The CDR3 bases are TGTGCCAGTAGTATCGGAGGCACAGATACGCAGTATTTT. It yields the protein CASSIGGTDTQYF.

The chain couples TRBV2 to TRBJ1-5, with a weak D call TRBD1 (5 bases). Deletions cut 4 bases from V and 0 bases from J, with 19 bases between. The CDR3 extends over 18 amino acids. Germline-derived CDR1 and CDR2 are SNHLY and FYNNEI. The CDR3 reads CASSVSGRDSYSNQPQHF. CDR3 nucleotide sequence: TGTGCCAGCAGTGTGTCGGGCAGGGATAGTTATAGCAATCAGCCCCAGCATTTT.

CDR3 residues: CASSPVAGYEQYF. The CDR3 nucleotides are TGTGCCAGTAGTCCCGTAGCGGGCTACGAGCAGTACTTC. The chain has TRBV19 and TRBJ2-7; 7 nucleotides line up with TRBD2. V dropped 5 bases and J dropped 3; count of bases not matched to a gene: 4. CDR3 length equals 13 residues. Germline CDR1 and CDR2: LNHDA and SQIVND (reference sequence). Drawing the rest from reference TRBV19 and TRBJ2-7, the complete variable domain is DGGITQSPKYLFRKEGQNVTLSCEQNLNHDAMYWYRQDPGQGLRLIYYSQIVNDFQKGDIAEGYSVSREKKESFPLTVTSAQKNPTAFYLCASSPVAGYEQYFGPGTRLTVT.

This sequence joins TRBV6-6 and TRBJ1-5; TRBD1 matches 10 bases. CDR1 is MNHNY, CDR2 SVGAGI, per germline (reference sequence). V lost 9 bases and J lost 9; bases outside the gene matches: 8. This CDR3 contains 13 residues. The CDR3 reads CASLGTGVRPQHF. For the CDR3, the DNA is TGTGCCAGTCTTGGGACAGGGGTGCGGCCCCAGCATTTT.

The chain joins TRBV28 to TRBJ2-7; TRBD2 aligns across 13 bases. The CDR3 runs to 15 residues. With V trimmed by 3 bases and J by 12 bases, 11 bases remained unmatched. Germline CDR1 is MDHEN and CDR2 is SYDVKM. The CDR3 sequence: CASSFTSGRAVDAYF. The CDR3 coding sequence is TGTGCCAGCAGTTTTACTAGCGGGAGGGCCGTTGATGCGTACTTC.

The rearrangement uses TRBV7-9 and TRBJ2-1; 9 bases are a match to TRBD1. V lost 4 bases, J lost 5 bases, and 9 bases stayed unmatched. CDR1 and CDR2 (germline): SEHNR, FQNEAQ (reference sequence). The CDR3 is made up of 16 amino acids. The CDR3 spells CASSSPPGQGDNEQFF. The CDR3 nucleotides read TGTGCCAGCAGCTCACCTCCGGGACAGGGCGACAATGAGCAGTTCTTC.

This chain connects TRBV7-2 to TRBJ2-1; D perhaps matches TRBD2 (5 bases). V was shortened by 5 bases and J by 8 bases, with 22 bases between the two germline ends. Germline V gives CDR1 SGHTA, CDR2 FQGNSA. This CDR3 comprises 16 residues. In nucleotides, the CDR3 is TGTGCCAGCAGCCCTCGAGCCGCGGGCCCCGGCGATGAGCAGTTCTTC. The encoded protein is CASSPRAAGPGDEQFF.

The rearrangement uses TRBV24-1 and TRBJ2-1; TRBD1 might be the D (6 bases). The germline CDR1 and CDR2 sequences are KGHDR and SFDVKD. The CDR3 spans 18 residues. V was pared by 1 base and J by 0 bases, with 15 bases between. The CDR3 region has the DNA TGTGCCACCAGTGATTTTCCCGAAACAGGGAGCTCCTACAATGAGCAGTTCTTC. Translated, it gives CATSDFPETGSSYNEQFF.

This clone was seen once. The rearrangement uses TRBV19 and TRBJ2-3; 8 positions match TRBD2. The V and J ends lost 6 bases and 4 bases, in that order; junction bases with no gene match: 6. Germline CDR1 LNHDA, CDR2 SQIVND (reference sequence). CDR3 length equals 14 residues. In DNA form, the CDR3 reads TGTGCCAGTAGAAGTGGACTAGCTCCAGATACGCAGTATTTT. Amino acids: CASRSGLAPDTQYF. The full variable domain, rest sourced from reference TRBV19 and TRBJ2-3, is DGGITQSPKYLFRKEGQNVTLSCEQNLNHDAMYWYRQDPGQGLRLIYYSQIVNDFQKGDIAEGYSVSREKKESFPLTVTSAQKNPTAFYLCASRSGLAPDTQYFGPGTRLTVL.

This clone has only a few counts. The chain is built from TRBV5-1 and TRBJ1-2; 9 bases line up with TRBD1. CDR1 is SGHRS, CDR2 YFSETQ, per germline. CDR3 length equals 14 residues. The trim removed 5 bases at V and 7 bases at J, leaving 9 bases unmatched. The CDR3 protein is CASSSGQGISGYTF. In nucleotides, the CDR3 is TGCGCCAGCAGTTCGGGACAGGGTATTAGTGGCTACACCTTC.

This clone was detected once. CDR3 nucleotide sequence: TGTGCCAGTAGTATTAGGAGGGAGTGGTCGGGCAATCAGCCCCAGCATTTT. It yields the protein CASSIRREWSGNQPQHF. The chain recombines TRBV19 with TRBJ1-5; D not resolved. The CDR3 totals 17 residues. Between the trimmed V and J ends, which lost 3 bases and 2 bases, there was a span of 17 bases. Germline CDR1 LNHDA, CDR2 SQIVND (reference sequence).

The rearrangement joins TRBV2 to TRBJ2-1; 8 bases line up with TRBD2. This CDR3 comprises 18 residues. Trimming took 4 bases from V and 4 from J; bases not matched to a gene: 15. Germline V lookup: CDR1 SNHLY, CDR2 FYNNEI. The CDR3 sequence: CASSGVGRADAPYNEQFF. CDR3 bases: TGTGCCAGCAGTGGCGTCGGGAGGGCCGATGCCCCATACAATGAGCAGTTCTTC.

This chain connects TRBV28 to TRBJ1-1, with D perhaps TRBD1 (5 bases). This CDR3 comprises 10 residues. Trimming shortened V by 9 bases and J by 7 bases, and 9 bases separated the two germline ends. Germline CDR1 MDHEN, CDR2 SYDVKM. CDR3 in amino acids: CASGQVEAFF. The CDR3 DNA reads TGTGCCAGTGGACAAGTTGAAGCTTTCTTT.